Given below is one TCR beta chain in context. In germline, CDR1 is SQVTM, CDR2 ANQGSEA. Trimming at V came to 3 bases and at J to 2 bases, leaving 5 bases not matched to a gene. This CDR3 has 14 residues. The data derive from a study of blood T cell repertoires in COVID-19. Overall study context: Italy, Spain and the United States were the sources of the convalescent and acute COVID-19 samples. From T cells, B-cell-depleted T cells, or PBMCs came the material, which was cDNA or gDNA.

Authors' methods: Estimates of nucleated cell counts were drawn from the amplification of reference gene primers. TCRdb's copy holds only in-frame clones and misses some; the assay was immunoSEQ multiplex PCR. The DNA gave D and trimming, while V, J and clone size come from that table. The sample yields nearly 30,000 clones, roughly three quarters seen once. What was sequenced was peripheral blood. This sequence joins TRBV29-1 and TRBJ2-7, with 9 bases lining up with TRBD1. The sequence was obtained from a woman aged 70-85 years with acute or convalescent COVID-19. The CDR3, as DNA: TGCAGCGTTGATATGGACAGGGGACCCTACGAGCAGTACTTC. It encodes CSVDMDRGPYEQYF.